One and the same sample provided the 15 T cell receptor beta chains below, sequenced in a study of blood T cell repertoires in COVID-19. TCRdb's copy holds only in-frame clones and misses some; the assay was immunoSEQ multiplex PCR. This table has some 150,000 clones, 75% to 90% appearing once. Sequencing was done on a sample of peripheral blood. The origin of the receptors is a woman aged 55-69 years with active or convalescent COVID-19.

The genes are TRBV7-8 and TRBJ1-5, with D possibly matching TRBD1 (5 bases). Trimming shortened V by 1 base and J by 5 bases, and 12 bases separated the two germline ends. Germline assignment: CDR1 SGHVS and CDR2 FQNEAQ. The CDR3 totals 15 residues. CDR3 region: CASSLVGGSYQPQHF. In DNA, the CDR3 is TGTGCCAGCAGCTTAGTTGGGGGGTCGTATCAGCCCCAGCATTTT.

V and J are TRBV12-5 and TRBJ2-3; D perhaps matches TRBD2 (6 bases). The CDR3 has 14 amino acids. V was trimmed by 5 bases and J by 5 bases, leaving 14 bases between them. The V gene's germline CDR1 is LGHNT and CDR2 FRNRAP. For the CDR3, the DNA is TGTGCTAGTGGTCTAAGACTAGTTGGAGATACGCAGTATTTT. Encoded protein: CASGLRLVGDTQYF.

The chain joins TRBV15 to TRBJ2-7; 8 bases line up with TRBD2. Germline V gene lookup returns CDR1 LNHNV and CDR2 YYDKDF (reference sequence). This CDR3 comprises 16 residues. Trimming at V came to 3 bases and at J to 4 bases, leaving 11 bases not matched to a gene. In DNA, the CDR3 is TGTGCCACCAGCAGCCCTGGGGCGGGGGGCCCATACGAGCAGTACTTC. Translating it yields CATSSPGAGGPYEQYF.

With regard to this clone: This same CDR3 is encoded by further DNA sequences in the sample. V is TRBV5-1 and J is TRBJ2-2; 8 bases are shared with TRBD1. V trimming: 0 bases; J trimming: 3 bases; junction bases outside the gene matches: 4. Per the germline V gene, CDR1 is SGHRS and CDR2 is YFSETQ. There are 16 residues in the CDR3. The CDR3 DNA reads as TGCGCCAGCAGCTTGGCCTCAGGGGGCGACACCGGGGAGCTGTTTTTT. The encoded protein is CASSLASGGDTGELFF.

The chain employs TRBV19 and TRBJ1-1; tentatively, D is TRBD1 (6 bases). Trimming pared 8 bases from V and 5 bases from J, leaving 18 bases between. Looked up from germline, CDR1 is LNHDA and CDR2 is SQIVND (reference sequence). The CDR3 consists of 14 residues. The CDR3 sequence is CASREIQGGTEAFF. Written as DNA, the CDR3 is TGTGCCAGTCGGGAAATACAGGGTGGGACTGAAGCTTTCTTT.

V gene TRBV10-3 combines with J gene TRBJ1-2; 8 nucleotides match TRBD1. The V and J ends lost 5 bases and 4 bases, in that order; junction bases with no gene match: 3. CDR3 length: 13 residues. CDR1 is ENHRY and CDR2 is SYGVKD in the germline V gene. As DNA, the CDR3 is TGTGCCATCAGTACTACAGGGGGCTATGGCTACACCTTC. This translates into CAISTTGGYGYTF.

The chain combines TRBV5-4 with TRBJ2-2; D ambiguous. V was shortened by 1 base and J by 4 bases, with 14 bases between the two germline ends. The CDR3 loop spans 16 amino acids. The germline V gene has CDR1 SGHNT and CDR2 YYREEE (reference sequence). The CDR3 protein is CASSLQGRLATGELFF. In nucleotides, the CDR3 is TGTGCCAGCAGCTTGCAAGGCAGGTTGGCCACCGGGGAGCTGTTTTTT. Variable domain in full (rest from reference TRBV5-4 and TRBJ2-2): ETGVTQSPTHLIKTRGQQVTLRCSSQSGHNTVSWYQQALGQGPQFIFQYYREEENGRGNFPPRFSGLQFPNYSSELNVNALELDDSALYLCASSLQGRLATGELFFGEGSRLTVL.

The J gene is TRBJ2-7, the V gene TRBV6-5; 8 nucleotides align to TRBD2. CDR3 size: 12 residues. V was clipped by 5 bases and J by 12 bases; unmatched bases: 9. Germline assignment: CDR1 MNHEY and CDR2 SVGAGI. The CDR3 DNA follows: TGTGCCAGCAGTCGACCGGGACTAGGACGGTACTTC. Translated: CASSRPGLGRYF.

J is TRBJ2-3 and V is TRBV27; 9 nucleotides match TRBD2. This CDR3 is built from 15 residues. Germline CDR1 is MNHEY and CDR2 is SMNVEV (reference sequence). With 3 bases clipped from V and 3 bases from J, the junction kept 4 bases outside the gene matches. The CDR3 is CASSFRSGGTDTQYF. For the CDR3, the DNA is TGTGCCAGCAGTTTCAGGAGCGGGGGGACAGATACGCAGTATTTT.

The gene calls are TRBV9 and TRBJ1-5; the D is unclear. This CDR3 region has 14 residues. Germline CDR1 SGDLS, CDR2 YYNGEE. Deletions cut 0 bases from V and 9 bases from J, with 13 bases between. The CDR3, as DNA: TGTGCCAGCAGCGTAGACCTAGGAAGTGTGCCCCAGCATTTT. It specifies CASSVDLGSVPQHF.

The chain is built from TRBV3-1 (or the pseudogene TRBV3-2) and TRBJ2-5, with 10 bases lining up with TRBD1. The CDR3 contains 15 residues. Per germline, CDR1 LGHDT and CDR2 YNNKEL (reference sequence). The V and J ends lost 2 bases and 5 bases, in that order; junction bases with no gene match: 5. CDR3 sequence (DNA): TGTGCCAGCAGCCAATCGACAGGGGGCCGGGAGACCCAGTACTTC. Amino acids: CASSQSTGGRETQYF.

The gene calls are TRBV27 and TRBJ2-2; a possible D gene is TRBD1 (5 bases). The CDR3 contains 15 residues. The V gene lost 5 bases and the J gene lost 4 bases, with 14 bases spanning the gap. Germline CDR1 and CDR2: MNHEY and SMNVEV (reference sequence). The CDR3 DNA reads as TGTGCCAGCAGTGCAGGGCCCTGGGTCACCGGGGAGCTGTTTTTT. Translating gives CASSAGPWVTGELFF.

The V gene is TRBV3-1 (or the pseudogene TRBV3-2), the J gene TRBJ2-7, with TRBD2 as a possible D gene (6 bases). V was clipped by 0 bases and J by 3 bases, with 15 bases between them. Germline V gene sequence: CDR1 LGHDT, CDR2 YNNKEL (reference sequence). The CDR3 contains 16 residues. CDR3 sequence (DNA): TGTGCCAGCAGCCAAGATTTGGTTAGCGGCCTCTACGAGCAGTACTTC. This codes for CASSQDLVSGLYEQYF.

The CDR3 loop reads CASSVSTGNTEAFF. CDR3 sequence (DNA): TGTGCCAGCAGCGTGTCCACAGGGAACACTGAAGCTTTCTTT. This sequence joins TRBV9 and TRBJ1-1, with a possible D match to TRBD1 (5 bases). The germline V gene encodes CDR1 SGDLS and CDR2 YYNGEE. The CDR3 is 14 residues long. Deletions cut 2 bases from V and 1 base from J, with 9 bases between.

The rearrangement uses TRBV5-1 and TRBJ2-7; 8 bases line up with TRBD2. The CDR3 spans 17 residues. Germline V CDR1 and CDR2: SGHRS, YFSETQ. The V segment lost 0 bases and the J segment 5 bases; nucleotides outside the gene matches: 13. The CDR3 region is CASSLGVSGKSTDEQYF. For the CDR3, the DNA is TGCGCCAGCAGCTTGGGTGTTAGCGGGAAAAGTACCGACGAGCAGTACTTC. The whole variable domain, remainder taken from reference TRBV5-1 and TRBJ2-7, is KAGVTQTPRYLIKTRGQQVTLSCSPISGHRSVSWYQQTPGQGLQFLFEYFSETQRNKGNFPGRFSGRQFSNSRSEMNVSTLELGDSALYLCASSLGVSGKSTDEQYFGPGTRLTVT.